The present T cell receptor (beta chain) was sequenced within a study of blood T cell repertoires in COVID-19. A few counts support this clone. The assay was immunoSEQ multiplex PCR, and TCRdb's table has in-frame clones only and misses some. This table has fewer than 80,000 clones, roughly 78% appearing once. Between the trimmed V and J ends, which lost 5 bases and 0 bases, there was a span of 11 bases. The germline CDR1 and CDR2 sequences are MNHEY and SVGAGI. The CDR3 has 15 amino acids. This clonotype originated in a woman aged 80 or older with active or convalescent COVID-19. V usage is TRBV6-5 and J usage is TRBJ1-3, with D tentatively TRBD1 (6 bases). Sequencing used peripheral blood. CDR3 protein: CASSTRTASGNTIYF. The CDR3 DNA is TGTGCCAGCAGTACAAGGACAGCCTCTGGAAACACCATATATTTT.